The clone carrying this T cell receptor beta chain has just a few counts. The record originates from a study of blood T cell repertoires in COVID-19. Profiled with immunoSEQ multiplex PCR; TCRdb holds only in-frame clones, not every one. Of about 280,000 clones listed, 85% are singletons. Germline V gives CDR1 SGDLS, CDR2 YYNGEE. V lost 4 bases, J lost 4 bases, and 10 bases lay in between. CDR3 length equals 13 residues. Input material: PBMCs or T cells enriched from blood (not recorded which). The receptor's source is a woman in her 50s who had recovered from COVID-19. This chain connects TRBV9 to TRBJ2-3; D not certain. CDR3 sequence: CASSLRPADTQYF. DNA of the CDR3: TGTGCCAGCAGCTTACGTCCGGCAGATACGCAGTATTTT.